One T cell receptor (beta chain) is described in this entry. The sample belongs to a study of sequential checkpoint blockade in melanoma. Looking at the study overall: Randomization was 1:1 between first-line nivolumab→ipilimumab and ipilimumab→nivolumab. Maintenance nivolumab came after either treatment sequence.

Sequenced by immunoSEQ multiplex PCR; TCRdb stores in-frame clones only, minus some. The sample records approximately 26,000 clones, over 60% being singletons. Treatment here: randomized to nivolumab then ipilimumab (arm A) or the reverse (arm B). No patient had prior DNA-damaging chemotherapy. From thawed PBMCs, live CD3+CD8+ cells negative for CD19 and CD56 were sorted. Germline V CDR1 and CDR2: SGHTA, FQGTGA. The CDR3 spans 12 residues. V lost 2 bases, J lost 5 bases, and 7 bases lay in between. This sequence joins TRBV7-3 and TRBJ2-7; perhaps TRBD2 as D (5 bases). The source of this sequence is a human donor with melanoma. The sample was CD8+ T cells sorted from blood (inferred from file names), taken from a patient given nivolumab and ipilimumab in sequence. The CDR3 loop is CASSLEGNEQYF. The CDR3, as DNA: TGTGCCAGCAGCTTAGAGGGAAACGAGCAGTACTTC.